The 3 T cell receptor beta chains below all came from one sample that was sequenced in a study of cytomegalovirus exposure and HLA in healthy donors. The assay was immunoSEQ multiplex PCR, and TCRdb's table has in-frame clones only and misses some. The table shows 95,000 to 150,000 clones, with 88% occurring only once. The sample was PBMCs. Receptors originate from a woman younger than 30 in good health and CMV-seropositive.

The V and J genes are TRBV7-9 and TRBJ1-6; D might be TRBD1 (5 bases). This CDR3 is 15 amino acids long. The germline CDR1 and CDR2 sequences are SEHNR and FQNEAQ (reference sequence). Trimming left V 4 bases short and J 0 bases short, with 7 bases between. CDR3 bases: TGTGCCAGCAGCTCGGGACTCTCCTATAATTCACCCCTCCACTTT. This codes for CASSSGLSYNSPLHF.

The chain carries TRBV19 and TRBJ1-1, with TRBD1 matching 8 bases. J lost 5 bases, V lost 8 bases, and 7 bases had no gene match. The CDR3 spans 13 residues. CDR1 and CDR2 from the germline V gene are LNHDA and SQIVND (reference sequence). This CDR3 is CASFTGGGTEAFF. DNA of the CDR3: TGTGCCAGTTTCACAGGGGGTGGAACTGAAGCTTTCTTT. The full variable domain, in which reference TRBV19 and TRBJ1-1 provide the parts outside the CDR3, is DGGITQSPKYLFRKEGQNVTLSCEQNLNHDAMYWYRQDPGQGLRLIYYSQIVNDFQKGDIAEGYSVSREKKESFPLTVTSAQKNPTAFYLCASFTGGGTEAFFGQGTRLTVV.

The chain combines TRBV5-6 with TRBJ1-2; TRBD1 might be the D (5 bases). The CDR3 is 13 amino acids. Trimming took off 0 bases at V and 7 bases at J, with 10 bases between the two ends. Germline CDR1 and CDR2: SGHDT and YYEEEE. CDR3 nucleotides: TGTGCCAGCAGCTTGGGACAGTCAGGTGGCTACACCTTC. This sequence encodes CASSLGQSGGYTF.